The TCR beta chain under discussion was sequenced for a study of T cell responses to AZD1222 COVID-19 vaccine. Study results and caveats: The donor cohort was predominantly white British with a female majority, and clonal diversity may have been underestimated. Spike-specific TCR breadth rose after two AZD1222 doses, and depth rose as well. As reported, nearly half of all spike-specific TCRs target variant regions that are unmutated.

This CDR3 contains 14 residues. Trimming took 5 bases from V and 8 from J, leaving 15 bases between them. The germline gives CDR1 SGHAT, CDR2 FQNNGV. In the case of this clone: Its antigen is unidentified.

The assay was immunoSEQ multiplex PCR, and TCRdb's table has in-frame clones only and misses some. The table records around 200,000 clones, about 93% of them present only once. This specimen consisted of peripheral blood, obtained 28 days after the second dose of the MenACWY control vaccine. The receptor was isolated from an adult who received the MenACWY meningococcal vaccine as a control. This chain uses TRBV11-2 with TRBJ2-2; D is possibly TRBD1 (5 bases). The chain's CDR3 is CASSPGWQQGELFF. For the CDR3, the DNA is TGTGCCAGCAGCCCAGGGTGGCAGCAAGGGGAGCTGTTTTTT.